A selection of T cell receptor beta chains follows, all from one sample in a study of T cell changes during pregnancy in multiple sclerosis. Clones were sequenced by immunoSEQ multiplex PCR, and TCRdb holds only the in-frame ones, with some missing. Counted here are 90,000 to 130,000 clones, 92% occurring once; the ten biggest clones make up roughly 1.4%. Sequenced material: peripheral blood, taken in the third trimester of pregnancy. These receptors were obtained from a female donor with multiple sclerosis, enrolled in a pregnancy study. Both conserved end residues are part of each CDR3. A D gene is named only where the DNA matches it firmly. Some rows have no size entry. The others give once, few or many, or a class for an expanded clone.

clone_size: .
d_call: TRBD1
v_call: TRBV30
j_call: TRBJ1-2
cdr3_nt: TGTGCCTGGAGTGGGAGGGACAGGGGCTATGGCTACACCTTC
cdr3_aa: CAWSGRDRGYGYTF

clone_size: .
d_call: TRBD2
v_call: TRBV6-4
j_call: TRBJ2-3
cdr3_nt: TGTGCCAGCAGTGAGACTAGCGGGGGCACAGATACGCAGTATTTT
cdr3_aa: CASSETSGGTDTQYF

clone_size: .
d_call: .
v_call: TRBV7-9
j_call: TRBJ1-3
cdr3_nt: TGTGCCAGCAGCTTAGGGGTCGGCGGAAATTCTGGAAACACCATATATTTT
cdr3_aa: CASSLGVGGNSGNTIYF

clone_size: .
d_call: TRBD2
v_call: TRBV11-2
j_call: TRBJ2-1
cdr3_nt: TGTGCCAGCAGCATAAGCGGGAGTACGGCTGAGCAGTTCTTC
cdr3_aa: CASSISGSTAEQFF

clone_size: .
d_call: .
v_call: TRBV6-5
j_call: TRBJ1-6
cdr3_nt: TGTGCCAGCAGTTACTCCAGAGGGTCACCCCTCCACTTT
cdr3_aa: CASSYSRGSPLHF

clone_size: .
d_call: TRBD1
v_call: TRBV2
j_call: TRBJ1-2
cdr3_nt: TGTGCCAGCAGGACAGGGTCCCGTGGCTACACCTTC
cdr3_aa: CASRTGSRGYTF

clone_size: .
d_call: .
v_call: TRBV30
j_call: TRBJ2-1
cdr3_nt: TGTGCCTGGAGTGTAGGTCTAGTACACAATGAGCAGTTCTTC
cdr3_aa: CAWSVGLVHNEQFF

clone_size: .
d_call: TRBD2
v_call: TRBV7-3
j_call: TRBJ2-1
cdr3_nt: TGTGCCAGCAGCTCTAGCGGGAGCTGGAACAATGAGCAGTTCTTC
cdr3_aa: CASSSSGSWNNEQFF

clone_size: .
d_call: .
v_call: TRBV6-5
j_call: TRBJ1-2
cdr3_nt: TGTGCCAGCTCTACGGGGGGCTCGGGCTACACCTTC
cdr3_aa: CASSTGGSGYTF

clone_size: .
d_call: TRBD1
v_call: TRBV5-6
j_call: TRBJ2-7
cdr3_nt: TGTGCCAGCAGCTCACCGGGACAGATCTCCTACGAGCAGTACTTC
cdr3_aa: CASSSPGQISYEQYF

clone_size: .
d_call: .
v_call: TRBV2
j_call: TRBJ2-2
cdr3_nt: TGTGCCAGCAGTGAAGCGGCCCAGGGAACCGGGGAGCTGTTTTTT
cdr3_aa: CASSEAAQGTGELFF

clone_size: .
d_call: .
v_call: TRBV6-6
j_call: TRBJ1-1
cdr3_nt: TGTGCCACTTTACACAGGGTGGGAGACCTGAACACTGAAGCTTTCTTT
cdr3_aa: CATLHRVGDLNTEAFF

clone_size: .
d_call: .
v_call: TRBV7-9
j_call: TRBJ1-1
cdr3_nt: TGTGCCAGCAGCTTAAGGGGAAGGCACACTGAAGCTTTCTTT
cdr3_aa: CASSLRGRHTEAFF

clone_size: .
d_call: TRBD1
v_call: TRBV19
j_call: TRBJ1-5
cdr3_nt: TGTGCCAGTAGTCTAACGAGGACAGGAGTCATCGGTCAGCCCCAGCATTTT
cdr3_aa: CASSLTRTGVIGQPQHF

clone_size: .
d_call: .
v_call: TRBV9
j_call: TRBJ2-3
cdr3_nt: TGTGCCAGCAGCGTAAAGGACCGGGGTACGCAGTATTTT
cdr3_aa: CASSVKDRGTQYF

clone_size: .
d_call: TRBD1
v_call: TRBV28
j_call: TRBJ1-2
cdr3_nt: TGTGCCACCGTGGGCCCGGATTCCGGGACAGGGGACTATGGCTACACCTTC
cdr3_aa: CATVGPDSGTGDYGYTF

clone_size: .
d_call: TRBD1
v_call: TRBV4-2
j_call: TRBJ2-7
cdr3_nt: TGTGCCAGCAGCCAAGTATCAGGGGGAGAGCAGTACTTC
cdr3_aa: CASSQVSGGEQYF

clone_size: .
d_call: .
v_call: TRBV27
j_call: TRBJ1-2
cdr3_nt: TGTGCCAGCAGTCCCGTGACAGTAAATAACTATGGCTACACCTTC
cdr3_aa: CASSPVTVNNYGYTF

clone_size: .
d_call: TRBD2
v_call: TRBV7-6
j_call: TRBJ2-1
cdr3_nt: TGTGCCAGCAGCCCCCGACTAGCGGGGGACAATGAGCAGTTCTTC
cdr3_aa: CASSPRLAGDNEQFF

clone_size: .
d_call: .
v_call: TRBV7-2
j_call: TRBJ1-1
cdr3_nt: TGTGCCAGCAGCCCCCGGAGTGGGGCCGACACTGAAGCTTTCTTT
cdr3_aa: CASSPRSGADTEAFF

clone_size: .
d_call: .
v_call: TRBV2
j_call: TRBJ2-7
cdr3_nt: TGTGCCAGCAGTGAAGACTTATCCGTCTACGAGCAGTACTTC
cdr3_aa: CASSEDLSVYEQYF

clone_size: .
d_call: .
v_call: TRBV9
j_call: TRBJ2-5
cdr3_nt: TGTGCCAGCAGCTTTGCCCTACAAGAGACCCAGTACTTC
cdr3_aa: CASSFALQETQYF

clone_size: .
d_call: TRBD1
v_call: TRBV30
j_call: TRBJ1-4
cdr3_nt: TGTGCCTGGAGGAGAACAGGGGTTGAAAAACTGTTTTTT
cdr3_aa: CAWRRTGVEKLFF

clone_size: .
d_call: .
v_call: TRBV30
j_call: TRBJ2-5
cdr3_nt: TGTGCCTGGAGTGTATCGGAGACCCGGTACTTC
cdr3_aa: CAWSVSETRYF

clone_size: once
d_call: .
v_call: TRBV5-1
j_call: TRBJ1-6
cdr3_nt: TGCGCCAGCAGCCAAGGAGGGATGAATTCACCCCTCCACTTT
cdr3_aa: CASSQGGMNSPLHF

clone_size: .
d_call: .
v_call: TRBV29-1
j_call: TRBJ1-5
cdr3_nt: TGCAGCGTTGTGGCAGGGAACAATCAGCCCCAGCATTTT
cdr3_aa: CSVVAGNNQPQHF

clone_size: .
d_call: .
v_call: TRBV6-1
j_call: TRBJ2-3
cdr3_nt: TGTGCCAGCAGTGTCGCACTAAACACAGATACGCAGTATTTT
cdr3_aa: CASSVALNTDTQYF

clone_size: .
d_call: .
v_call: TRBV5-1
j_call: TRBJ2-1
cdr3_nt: TGCGCCAGCAGCGCGACGGCGGGGAATGAGCAGTTCTTC
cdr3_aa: CASSATAGNEQFF

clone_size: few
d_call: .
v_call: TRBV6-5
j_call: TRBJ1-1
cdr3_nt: TGTGCCAGCAGTTACGCGCTCGGGAACACTGAAGCTTTCTTT
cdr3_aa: CASSYALGNTEAFF